This passage covers 11 T cell receptor beta chains from one sample sequenced in a study of blood T cells in healthy people across ages. Combining a sample-barcoded 5' primer with a J-beta primer mix, a second PCR ran for roughly 7 to 12 cycles. TCRdb reanalysed the 5' RACE reads using MiXCR and keeps one entry per CDR3 protein. The sample has approximately 400,000 distinct CDR3 sequences, approximately 47% seen once; the top ten hold under 60%. The source material was blood. The receptors were sampled from a man aged 55 to 69 in good health.

V and J are TRBV11-2 and TRBJ1-2; D is uncertain. CDR3 length equals 15 residues. V gave up 3 bases and J gave up 1 base, with 12 bases separating them. Germline V gene sequence: CDR1 SGHAT, CDR2 FQNNGV. The CDR3 DNA reads TGTGCCAGCAGCTTCACGGACGCCTTTAACTATGGCTACACCTTC. It specifies CASSFTDAFNYGYTF.

V gene TRBV29-1 combines with J gene TRBJ2-7; 12 bases match TRBD1. V lost 3 bases and J lost 4; bases outside the gene matches: 4. Germline values: CDR1 SQVTM, CDR2 ANQGSEA. This CDR3 region has 14 residues. CDR3 residues: CSVDGTGGVYEQYF. The CDR3 coding sequence is TGCAGCGTTGACGGGACAGGGGGCGTTTACGAGCAGTACTTC.

The chain is built from TRBV12-3 or TRBV12-4 and TRBJ2-3, with D possibly matching TRBD1 (7 bases). The CDR3 covers 13 residues. Trimming pared 5 bases from V and 7 bases from J, leaving 13 bases between. DNA of the CDR3: TGTGCCAGCAGTCGGAGGGGGCTGCATACGCAGTATTTT. It yields the protein CASSRRGLHTQYF.

CDR3 protein: CASSPGTGGDYEQYF. CDR3 DNA: TGTGCCAGCTCACCCGGGACAGGGGGCGACTACGAGCAGTACTTC. The gene calls are TRBV18 and TRBJ2-7; 12 bases fit TRBD1. CDR3 length equals 15 residues. Germline assignment: CDR1 KGHSH and CDR2 LQKENI. The junction had 3 bases not matched to a gene; V was cut back by 3 bases and J by 3 bases.

The V and J genes are TRBV18 and TRBJ1-2, with TRBD1 identical over 10 bases. The CDR3 length is 16 residues. Germline V gives CDR1 KGHSH, CDR2 LQKENI. Unmatched junction bases numbered 9, after V lost 3 bases and J lost 5 bases. The CDR3: CASSPTTGGGSYGYTF. CDR3 nucleotides: TGTGCCAGCTCACCGACGACAGGGGGCGGGAGTTATGGCTACACCTTC. Drawing the rest from reference TRBV18 and TRBJ1-2, the complete variable domain is NAGVMQNPRHLVRRRGQEARLRCSPMKGHSHVYWYRQLPEEGLKFMVYLQKENIIDESGMPKERFSAEFPKEGPSILRIQQVVRGDSAAYFCASSPTTGGGSYGYTFGSGTRLTVV.

This chain links TRBV6-2 or TRBV6-3 with TRBJ2-1, with a tentative D call TRBD2 (5 bases). V lost 8 bases, J lost 15 bases, and 17 bases lay in between. The germline gives CDR1 MNHEY, CDR2 SVGEGT. This CDR3 comprises 11 residues. The CDR3 bases are TGTGCCAGCGGGAGACAAGGTTTAACGTTCTTC. Amino acid sequence: CASGRQGLTFF.

The chain joins TRBV6-4 to TRBJ2-7, with D possibly matching TRBD1 (5 bases). The CDR3 loop spans 13 amino acids. The V gene's germline CDR1 is MRHNA and CDR2 SNTAGT. V was cut by 4 bases and J by 3 bases, with 10 bases left in between. The CDR3 coding sequence is TGTGCCAGCAGTGTTGGACAACACTACGAGCAGTACTTC. This codes for CASSVGQHYEQYF.

The chain combines TRBV7-6 with TRBJ2-7, with D possibly being TRBD1 (5 bases). Germline CDR1 reads SGHVS; CDR2 reads FNYEAQ. This CDR3 contains 14 residues. V was trimmed by 5 bases and J by 4 bases, leaving 15 bases between them. CDR3 nucleotides: TGTGCCAGCAGCCCGGGCAGGGATTTTTACGAGCAGTACTTC. The encoded protein is CASSPGRDFYEQYF.

V and J are TRBV7-9 and TRBJ2-3, with 7 bases that match TRBD2. This CDR3 is built from 16 residues. V trimming: 6 bases; J trimming: 2 bases; junction bases outside the gene matches: 11. CDR1 and CDR2 from the germline V gene are SEHNR and FQNEAQ (reference sequence). CDR3 in amino acids: CASSPHGSGATDTQYF. Here the CDR3 DNA reads TGTGCCAGCAGTCCCCATGGCAGCGGGGCCACAGATACGCAGTATTTT.

The chain joins TRBV28 to TRBJ2-4; 9 positions agree with TRBD1. This CDR3 has 16 amino acids. The germline CDR1 and CDR2 sequences are MDHEN and SYDVKM. The junction had 9 bases not matched to a gene; V was cut back by 6 bases and J by 3 bases. CDR3 residues: CASRTYRGLVKNIQYF. The DNA of the CDR3 is TGTGCCAGCAGGACATACAGGGGGCTGGTCAAAAACATTCAGTACTTC.

Remarks on this clonotype: This could be a read error, since a much larger clone is one nucleotide away. The gene calls are TRBV7-8 and TRBJ2-4; D may be TRBD1 (6 bases). The end of the DNA is better explained by TRBJ2-7, so the J call may be wrong. This CDR3 is built from 13 residues. Germline V gives CDR1 SGHVS, CDR2 FQNEAQ. The CDR3 coding sequence is TGTGCCAGCAGCACCGGACAGAGATACGAGCAGTACTTC. Residues: CASSTGQRYEQYF.